This record covers a single T cell receptor beta chain. Antigen unknown. The germline CDR1 and CDR2 sequences are LNHNV and YYDKDF (reference sequence). V was cut by 0 bases and J by 0 bases, with 12 bases left in between. CDR3 length: 16 amino acids. This entry is derived from a study of lymphopenia after photon versus proton radiotherapy. General study results and limits: Relative stability marked proton patients; photon patients lost diversity and naive cells. After lymphocyte nadir, photon-treated repertoires showed oligoclonal expansion, especially CD8+ Temra. Better survival with proton therapy was suggested as possible, not demonstrated.

Assay used: immunoSEQ multiplex PCR; TCRdb lists only in-frame clones, some missing. The sample records about 3,800 clones, about 65% being singletons. This sequence was found in a man older than 75 with esophageal cancer. The chain links TRBV15 to TRBJ2-7; D gene ambiguous. The sample was peripheral blood, taken from a patient treated with proton-based radiotherapy. The CDR3 reads CATSRDKLFSSYEQYF. The CDR3 coding sequence is TGTGCCACCAGCAGAGATAAGCTCTTCTCCTCCTACGAGCAGTACTTC.